One and the same sample provided the 24 T cell receptor beta chains below, sequenced in a study of cytomegalovirus exposure and HLA in healthy donors. Assay: immunoSEQ multiplex PCR; the TCRdb copy retains only in-frame clones and omits some. The data hold roughly 250,000 clones, with approximately 86% observed a single time. The sequenced sample consisted of PBMCs. The receptors stem from a woman younger than 45 in good health and CMV-seropositive.

V usage is TRBV13 and J usage is TRBJ1-3; D not certain. Germline loops: CDR1 PRHDT, CDR2 FYEKMQ (reference sequence). Trimming stripped 5 bases from V and 2 bases from J, with 10 bases between. The CDR3 totals 14 residues. The CDR3 here is CASSLGDTGNTIYF. In DNA form, the CDR3 reads TGTGCCAGCAGCCTCGGGGATACTGGAAACACCATATATTTT.

This sequence joins TRBV7-9 and TRBJ2-1, with D tentatively TRBD2 (5 bases). CDR3 length equals 14 residues. The V and J ends lost 0 bases and 7 bases respectively, with 10 bases between them. Per the germline V gene, CDR1 is SEHNR and CDR2 is FQNEAQ (reference sequence). The CDR3 coding sequence is TGTGCCAGCAGCTTAGCGTTGGAGGAGAATGAGCAGTTCTTC. Amino acid sequence: CASSLALEENEQFF.

The chain couples TRBV28 to TRBJ2-7, with a weak D call TRBD2 (5 bases). The V end was cut by 2 bases, the J end by 6 bases, with 8 bases between. Germline V gene data show CDR1 as MDHEN and CDR2 as SYDVKM. The CDR3 has 12 residues. CDR3 bases: TGTGCCAGCAGTTTAAGGCTAGCCGAGCAGTACTTC. Its protein product is CASSLRLAEQYF.

In regard to this clone: Additional DNA sequences in this sample encode the identical CDR3. The V call is TRBV25-1, the J call TRBJ2-7, with no clear D. Trimming stripped 4 bases from V and 9 bases from J, with 13 bases between. Germline-derived CDR1 and CDR2 are MGHDK and SYGVNS. The CDR3 runs 12 residues. CDR3 DNA: TGTGCCAGCAGTGGAACTGTACGTGGGCAGTACTTC. Residues: CASSGTVRGQYF.

This sequence joins TRBV5-4 and TRBJ1-4; tentatively, D is TRBD1 (5 bases). Germline loops: CDR1 SGHNT, CDR2 YYREEE (reference sequence). V was pared by 4 bases and J by 8 bases, with 9 bases between. This CDR3 comprises 12 residues. CDR3 bases: TGTGCCAGCAGCCCCCAGGGAGAAAAACTGTTTTTT. As protein: CASSPQGEKLFF.

The V and J genes are TRBV5-1 and TRBJ2-7; 11 bases line up with TRBD1. Losses at the gene ends were 3 bases for V and 3 bases for J; bases not matched to a gene: 8. CDR3 size: 16 residues. Germline V lookup: CDR1 SGHRS, CDR2 YFSETQ. The CDR3 DNA is TGCGCCAGCAGCTATAATCCGGGACAGGGGGTCTACGAGCAGTACTTC. It codes for CASSYNPGQGVYEQYF.

V is TRBV10-3 and J is TRBJ2-7, with 9 nucleotides matching TRBD2. Germline CDR1 and CDR2: ENHRY and SYGVKD. This CDR3 contains 14 residues. The ends lost 4 bases at V and 5 bases at J; junction bases unmatched: 6. The CDR3 sequence: CAISGGTSIHEQYF. The DNA of the CDR3 is TGTGCCATCAGTGGAGGGACTAGCATCCACGAGCAGTACTTC.

The J gene is TRBJ1-3, the V gene TRBV5-4, with TRBD1 identical over 7 bases. This CDR3 region has 17 residues. Germline trimming cut 0 bases from V and 8 bases from J; bases unmatched to any gene: 14. Per germline, CDR1 SGHNT and CDR2 YYREEE (reference sequence). CDR3 loop: CASSLEGSGTAKDTIYF. The CDR3 nucleotides are TGTGCCAGCAGCTTGGAGGGTTCGGGGACAGCAAAAGACACCATATATTTT.

The CDR3 sequence: CASSYDPTGGHEQFF. The CDR3 nucleotides are TGTGCCAGCAGTTACGATCCCACAGGGGGGCATGAGCAGTTCTTC. The V call is TRBV6-5, the J call TRBJ2-1; TRBD1 matches at 8 bases. V lost 2 bases to trimming and J lost 8 bases; unmatched junction nucleotides: 8. Germline V gene sequence: CDR1 MNHEY, CDR2 SVGAGI. The CDR3 sequence is 15 residues long.

J is TRBJ2-3 and V is TRBV18, with 7 bases fitting TRBD1. J lost 2 bases, V lost 3 bases, and 8 bases had no gene match. The germline V gene has CDR1 KGHSH and CDR2 LQKENI. The CDR3 length is 16 residues. CDR3 sequence reads: CASSPSRDSYTDTQYF. The DNA of the CDR3 is TGTGCCAGCTCACCGAGTAGGGACAGTTACACAGATACGCAGTATTTT.

This chain uses TRBV27 with TRBJ1-6, with D possibly matching TRBD1 (6 bases). Germline-derived CDR1 and CDR2 are MNHEY and SMNVEV (reference sequence). Deletions cut 3 bases from V and 7 bases from J, with 13 bases between. The CDR3 contains 15 residues. This chain's CDR3 is CASSFRTDPNSPLHF. As DNA, the CDR3 is TGTGCCAGCAGTTTTCGGACAGATCCAAATTCACCCCTCCACTTT.

This chain connects TRBV6-1 to TRBJ2-1; possible D gene TRBD2, 5 bases. This CDR3 region has 14 residues. V was clipped by 1 base and J by 8 bases, with 12 bases between them. Germline values: CDR1 MNHNS, CDR2 SASEGT. This CDR3 reads CASSEVGGPDEQFF. In DNA form, the CDR3 reads TGTGCCAGCAGTGAAGTAGGAGGCCCGGATGAGCAGTTCTTC.

This clone was detected once. V and J are TRBV5-1 and TRBJ2-7; no clear D. CDR3 size: 15 residues. The germline gives CDR1 SGHRS, CDR2 YFSETQ. Trimming left V 0 bases short and J 0 bases short, with 10 bases between. CDR3 loop: CASSLVGASSYEQYF. The CDR3 coding sequence is TGCGCCAGCAGCTTGGTCGGAGCCTCCTCCTACGAGCAGTACTTC.

The rearrangement links TRBV4-1 to TRBJ2-5; 14 nucleotides agree with TRBD2. Trimming cost V 1 base and J 4 bases; bases outside gene matches: 11. This CDR3 is built from 19 residues. Germline V CDR1 and CDR2: MGHRA, YSYEKL. The CDR3 region has the DNA TGCGCCAGCAGCCAAGCCGGGACTAGCGGGAGCGGTAGGGGAGAGACCCAGTACTTC. It is translated as CASSQAGTSGSGRGETQYF.

The chain is built from TRBV7-8 and TRBJ2-3; 12 nucleotides match TRBD2. With 3 bases clipped from V and 4 bases from J, the junction kept 5 bases outside the gene matches. This CDR3 contains 16 residues. The V gene's germline CDR1 is SGHVS and CDR2 FQNEAQ. The CDR3 region is CASSFRLAGVADTQYF. The CDR3, as DNA: TGTGCCAGCAGCTTCAGACTAGCGGGAGTGGCAGATACGCAGTATTTT.

The chain recombines TRBV2 with TRBJ2-2, with TRBD1 identical over 11 bases. J gave up 4 bases and V 11 bases, and 3 bases lay outside the gene matches. CDR1 and CDR2 (germline): SNHLY, FYNNEI. The CDR3 extends over 13 amino acids. CDR3 protein: CAGQGASTGELFF. DNA for the CDR3: TGTGCCGGACAGGGGGCGAGCACCGGGGAGCTGTTTTTT.

The CDR3 reads CASSYPGSSGANVLTF. The CDR3 DNA is TGTGCCAGCAGCTACCCCGGTAGCTCTGGGGCCAACGTCCTGACTTTC. The V gene is TRBV5-6, the J gene TRBJ2-6, with unresolved D. Germline lookup yields CDR1 SGHDT and CDR2 YYEEEE. With 3 bases removed from V and 0 bases from J, the gap between germline ends came to 10 bases. The CDR3 contains 16 residues.

V and J are TRBV11-3 and TRBJ1-3; D gene ambiguous. CDR1 and CDR2 from the germline V gene are SGHNT and YENEEA. The CDR3 is made up of 14 amino acids. Trimming took 3 bases from V and 5 from J, leaving 11 bases between them. CDR3 sequence (DNA): TGTGCCAGCAGCTTCGATGCGGCCAGAAACACCATATATTTT. This translates into CASSFDAARNTIYF.

The chain links TRBV5-1 to TRBJ2-2; TRBD1 is a possible D gene (5 bases). Germline V gene data show CDR1 as SGHRS and CDR2 as YFSETQ. V lost 2 bases to trimming and J lost 7 bases, with 18 bases between them. The CDR3 is 16 amino acids. This CDR3 reads CASSFQVAGIDGELFF. The CDR3 nucleotides are TGCGCCAGCAGCTTCCAGGTGGCAGGGATAGACGGGGAGCTGTTTTTT.

This chain uses TRBV6-1 with TRBJ1-5; D not resolved. The germline V and J ends were trimmed by 5 bases and 1 base, with 12 bases remaining between them. Germline CDR1 is MNHNS and CDR2 is SASEGT. The CDR3 is made up of 15 amino acids. Written as DNA, the CDR3 is TGTGCCAGCAGTCCCTACTTTACCAGCAATCAGCCCCAGCATTTT. It encodes CASSPYFTSNQPQHF.

The V gene is TRBV6-1, the J gene TRBJ1-2; no reliable D call. Trimming removed 1 base at V and 4 bases at J, with 10 bases between. This CDR3 is 14 amino acids long. Germline CDR1 is MNHNS and CDR2 is SASEGT. The CDR3 DNA sequence: TGTGCCAGCAGTGAAGATCGCAGGCCCTATGGCTACACCTTC. It translates to CASSEDRRPYGYTF.

The rearrangement links TRBV21-1 to TRBJ1-3; the table's D call, TRBD1, has no DNA check behind it. TRBV21-1 is classified as a pseudogene. CDR3 size: 17 residues. CDR3 in amino acids: CASSNLKGQGAGNTIYF. As DNA, the CDR3 is TGTGCCAGCAGCAACTTAAAGGGACAGGGGGCTGGAAACACCATATATTTT.

This chain uses TRBV4-1 with TRBJ2-2; TRBD2 is a possible D gene (5 bases). Germline CDR1 and CDR2: MGHRA and YSYEKL. This CDR3 contains 20 residues. V lost 2 bases to trimming and J lost 1 base, with 23 bases between them. The CDR3 DNA reads TGCGCCAGCAGCCAAATAATAGCGCGTGTACATATTATGAACACCGGGGAGCTGTTTTTT. Its protein product is CASSQIIARVHIMNTGELFF.

The CDR3 here is CASSFRTGNTEAFF. CDR3 DNA sequence: TGCGCCAGCAGCTTCCGGACGGGAAACACTGAAGCTTTCTTT. J is TRBJ1-1 and V is TRBV5-1; D is unclear. CDR1 is SGHRS, CDR2 YFSETQ, per germline. This CDR3 comprises 14 residues. The V end lost 2 bases, the J end lost 2 bases, and 10 bases lay between the germline ends.